Below are 25 T cell receptor beta chains sequenced from a single sample in a study of cytomegalovirus exposure and HLA in healthy donors. Use of 60 Vbeta and 13 Jbeta primers characterized the PCR. Data came from immunoSEQ multiplex PCR; TCRdb stores just in-frame clones and leaves some out. The listing contains approximately 61,000 clones. The sequenced material came from PBMCs. Every receptor here comes from a woman aged 18-29 years in good health and CMV-seronegative.

V gene TRBV5-1 combines with J gene TRBJ2-1; 7 bases align to TRBD2. The CDR3 length is 14 residues. J was trimmed by 5 bases and V by 2 bases; bases with no gene match: 4. CDR1 and CDR2 (germline): SGHRS, YFSETQ. CDR3 in amino acids: CASSFILANNEQFF. As DNA, the CDR3 is TGCGCCAGCAGCTTCATACTAGCGAACAATGAGCAGTTCTTC. The full variable domain, completed using reference TRBV5-1 and TRBJ2-1, is KAGVTQTPRYLIKTRGQQVTLSCSPISGHRSVSWYQQTPGQGLQFLFEYFSETQRNKGNFPGRFSGRQFSNSRSEMNVSTLELGDSALYLCASSFILANNEQFFGPGTRLTVL.

This rearrangement joins TRBV5-1 to TRBJ1-4, with D perhaps matching TRBD1 (6 bases). From germline, CDR1 is SGHRS and CDR2 YFSETQ. The CDR3 is 15 amino acids. V was trimmed by 4 bases and J by 4 bases, leaving 14 bases between them. Written as DNA, the CDR3 is TGCGCCAGCAGCGGGGCCCAGGGGCTTAATGAAAAACTGTTTTTT. Translation gives CASSGAQGLNEKLFF. Together with reference TRBV5-1 and TRBJ1-4, the CDR3 gives the full variable domain: KAGVTQTPRYLIKTRGQQVTLSCSPISGHRSVSWYQQTPGQGLQFLFEYFSETQRNKGNFPGRFSGRQFSNSRSEMNVSTLELGDSALYLCASSGAQGLNEKLFFGSGTQLSVL.

The chain is built from TRBV6-6 and TRBJ1-1; D is ambiguous. The germline gives CDR1 MNHNY, CDR2 SVGAGI (reference sequence). The CDR3 contains 14 residues. V was pared by 6 bases and J by 4 bases, with 15 bases between. CDR3 sequence reads: CASSEPSLTTEAFF. CDR3 DNA: TGTGCCAGCAGCGAGCCCTCCCTTACCACTGAAGCTTTCTTT.

The chain uses TRBV30 and TRBJ1-1; 7 bases agree with TRBD1. The CDR3 spans 13 residues. V lost 4 bases, J lost 7 bases, and 9 bases stayed unmatched. The V gene's germline CDR1 is GTSNPN and CDR2 SVGIG (reference sequence). The CDR3 loop is CAWITGDRGEAFF. The CDR3 coding sequence is TGTGCCTGGATAACAGGGGATCGGGGTGAAGCTTTCTTT.

The chain couples TRBV5-1 to TRBJ1-2; D is unclear. There are 13 residues in the CDR3. CDR1 and CDR2 from the germline V gene are SGHRS and YFSETQ. The V end lost 4 bases, the J end lost 6 bases, and 13 bases lay between the germline ends. The CDR3, as DNA: TGCGCCAGCAGCCCCGGAGGGTATAATGGCTACACCTTC. This codes for CASSPGGYNGYTF.

CDR3 loop: CASSTGTGGVETQYF. The CDR3 DNA reads as TGCGCCAGCAGCACCGGGACAGGGGGTGTCGAGACCCAGTACTTC. This chain joins TRBV5-1 and TRBJ2-5, with 11 bases lining up with TRBD1. The germline V gene encodes CDR1 SGHRS and CDR2 YFSETQ. This CDR3 region has 15 residues. V dropped 4 bases and J dropped 5; count of bases not matched to a gene: 7.

The chain is built from TRBV7-9 and TRBJ2-1; 13 bases agree with TRBD2. The CDR3 extends over 17 amino acids. Trimming at V came to 4 bases and at J to 5 bases, leaving 8 bases not matched to a gene. In germline, CDR1 is SEHNR, CDR2 FQNEAQ (reference sequence). The CDR3 DNA reads TGTGCCAGCAGCTCCAAAGGACTAGCGGGGGCCGACAATGAGCAGTTCTTC. Encoded protein: CASSSKGLAGADNEQFF.

V and J are TRBV4-1 and TRBJ2-1; TRBD2 matches 14 bases. This CDR3 spans 15 amino acids. The V and J ends lost 4 bases and 16 bases, in that order; junction bases with no gene match: 12. Germline loops: CDR1 MGHRA, CDR2 YSYEKL. The DNA for the CDR3 is TGCGCCAGCAGCCGAGACGCCGGGACTAGCGGGAGTTTATTCTTC. It specifies CASSRDAGTSGSLFF.

The chain has TRBV7-9 and TRBJ1-4, with D possibly being TRBD1 (6 bases). The germline V and J ends were trimmed by 3 bases and 7 bases, with 9 bases remaining between them. The CDR3 has 13 residues. Germline CDR1 reads SEHNR; CDR2 reads FQNEAQ (reference sequence). The CDR3 is CASSLGGAEKLFF. In DNA form, the CDR3 reads TGTGCCAGCAGCTTGGGGGGGGCTGAAAAACTGTTTTTT.

This sequence joins TRBV5-1 and TRBJ1-2; possible D gene TRBD1, 6 bases. Germline assignment: CDR1 SGHRS and CDR2 YFSETQ. There are 18 residues in the CDR3. V was cut by 0 bases and J by 0 bases, with 18 bases left in between. This chain's CDR3 is CASSLGPLQGPTNYGYTF. The DNA for the CDR3 is TGCGCCAGCAGCTTGGGCCCCCTACAGGGCCCTACTAACTATGGCTACACCTTC.

The chain is built from TRBV5-1 and TRBJ1-3; 10 bases match TRBD1. After removal of 4 bases from V and 4 bases from J, the junction contained 5 bases not matched to a gene. This CDR3 has 15 amino acids. CDR1 and CDR2 from the germline V gene are SGHRS and YFSETQ. As DNA, the CDR3 is TGCGCCAGCAGCCGGGACAGGGGCCAAGGAAACACCATATATTTT. Translating it yields CASSRDRGQGNTIYF.

The chain has TRBV19 and TRBJ1-2; D is perhaps TRBD1 (5 bases). CDR1 LNHDA and CDR2 SQIVND come from the germline V gene (reference sequence). CDR3 length: 16 residues. The V end was cut by 3 bases, the J end by 5 bases, with 19 bases between. This chain's CDR3 is CASSILESRQIYGYTF. The CDR3, as DNA: TGTGCCAGTAGTATCCTCGAGTCAAGACAGATTTATGGCTACACCTTC.

The chain uses TRBV4-2 and TRBJ2-7, with 12 nucleotides matching TRBD1. V was pared by 4 bases and J by 2 bases, with 3 bases of the junction left unmatched. Germline V gene sequence: CDR1 LGHNA, CDR2 YNFKEQ. This CDR3 region has 15 residues. The CDR3 DNA reads as TGTGCCAGCAGCCGGGGACAGGGGGCTCCCTACGAGCAGTACTTC. Amino acid sequence: CASSRGQGAPYEQYF.

The V call is TRBV5-1, the J call TRBJ2-7; D unresolved. CDR3 length equals 15 residues. V shed 4 bases and J shed 6 bases, with 20 bases lying between them. The germline CDR1 and CDR2 sequences are SGHRS and YFSETQ. CDR3 nucleotides: TGCGCCAGCAGCGCTCAACGCGACTTTTCCCTCGAGCAGTACTTC. It yields the protein CASSAQRDFSLEQYF.

The chain has TRBV6-1 and TRBJ1-2, with unresolved D. The CDR3 has 14 amino acids. Germline V lookup: CDR1 MNHNS, CDR2 SASEGT. Trimming took 4 bases from V and 4 from J, leaving 13 bases between them. The CDR3 protein is CASSAQQKFYGYTF. The DNA for the CDR3 is TGTGCCAGCAGTGCCCAACAGAAGTTCTATGGCTACACCTTC.

This clone is classed as medium-sized (0.01 to 0.1%) by frequency. V and J are TRBV9 and TRBJ2-7; 8 bases fit TRBD1. The CDR3 totals 14 residues. V dropped 4 bases and J dropped 2; count of bases not matched to a gene: 5. In germline, CDR1 is SGDLS, CDR2 YYNGEE. CDR3 nucleotide sequence: TGTGCCAGCAGCTACGGACAGGGAGCCTACGAGCAGTACTTC. Translated: CASSYGQGAYEQYF.

As to this clone: A junction boundary mismatches the germline segment, possibly from a read error. V usage is TRBV6-6 and J usage is TRBJ2-1, with TRBD2 matching over 8 bases. Germline lookup yields CDR1 MNHNY and CDR2 SVGAGI (reference sequence). CDR3 length: 14 residues. CDR3 protein: CASSSGSSDNEQFF. As DNA, the CDR3 is TGTGCCAGCAGTAGCGGGAGCTCCGACAATGAGCAGTTCTTC.

This rearrangement joins TRBV11-3 to TRBJ2-5; 9 bases are shared with TRBD1. V gave up 4 bases and J gave up 5 bases; unmatched junction bases: 14. This CDR3 has 17 residues. Germline lookup yields CDR1 SGHNT and CDR2 YENEEA. The CDR3 here is CASSSLRDRVEAETQYF. The CDR3 DNA follows: TGTGCCAGCAGCTCACTCCGGGACAGGGTCGAGGCGGAGACCCAGTACTTC.

The chain uses TRBV6-1 and TRBJ1-5, with D uncertain. CDR1 and CDR2 from the germline V gene are MNHNS and SASEGT. The CDR3 loop spans 12 amino acids. The V and J ends lost 4 bases and 6 bases respectively, with 7 bases between them. Here the CDR3 reads CASSGGGQPQHF. DNA for the CDR3: TGTGCCAGCAGTGGAGGTGGTCAGCCCCAGCATTTT.

V usage is TRBV5-1 and J usage is TRBJ1-1, with D perhaps TRBD1 (6 bases). Trimming took off 1 base at V and 0 bases at J, with 19 bases between the two ends. Germline-derived CDR1 and CDR2 are SGHRS and YFSETQ. The CDR3 loop spans 18 amino acids. The CDR3 protein is CASSLIPGQWAMNTEAFF. Written as DNA, the CDR3 is TGCGCCAGCAGCTTGATCCCCGGACAGTGGGCGATGAACACTGAAGCTTTCTTT. The full variable domain, completed using reference TRBV5-1 and TRBJ1-1, is KAGVTQTPRYLIKTRGQQVTLSCSPISGHRSVSWYQQTPGQGLQFLFEYFSETQRNKGNFPGRFSGRQFSNSRSEMNVSTLELGDSALYLCASSLIPGQWAMNTEAFFGQGTRLTVV.

The chain has TRBV7-2 and TRBJ2-7; 8 nucleotides match TRBD2. Germline values: CDR1 SGHTA, CDR2 FQGNSA. J gave up 6 bases and V 5 bases, and 12 bases lay outside the gene matches. The CDR3 covers 15 residues. The CDR3 region has the DNA TGTGCCAGCAGCGGACGGGGGGGGTCGGACCGCGAGCAGTACTTC. This gives the protein CASSGRGGSDREQYF.

The chain carries TRBV9 and TRBJ2-3, with D uncertain. CDR3 length: 14 amino acids. Trimming left V 4 bases short and J 2 bases short, with 11 bases between. In germline, CDR1 is SGDLS, CDR2 YYNGEE. As DNA, the CDR3 is TGTGCCAGCAGCCCCTCCCCCTCCACAGATACGCAGTATTTT. Amino acid sequence: CASSPSPSTDTQYF.

The chain recombines TRBV27 with TRBJ1-2; tentative D call: TRBD1 (6 bases). V was cut by 6 bases and J by 8 bases, with 13 bases left in between. The CDR3 length is 12 residues. Germline V gene sequence: CDR1 MNHEY, CDR2 SMNVEV (reference sequence). The CDR3: CASRDRFYGYTF. The CDR3 DNA reads as TGTGCCAGCAGAGACAGGTTTTACGGCTACACCTTC.

The chain carries TRBV2 and TRBJ1-2; TRBD1 matches at 8 bases. Germline V gene data show CDR1 as SNHLY and CDR2 as FYNNEI. The CDR3 has 14 amino acids. The trim removed 2 bases at V and 2 bases at J, leaving 1 base unmatched. CDR3 in amino acids: CASSERTGNYGYTF. The DNA for the CDR3 is TGTGCCAGCAGTGAAAGGACAGGGAACTATGGCTACACCTTC.

On this clone: One junction end does not reproduce the germline sequence, and a read error may be involved. The chain joins TRBV30 to TRBJ1-3, with 9 bases matching TRBD1. This CDR3 is 15 amino acids long. The germline CDR1 and CDR2 sequences are GTSNPN and SVGIG (reference sequence). CDR3 loop: CAGSPDRGGGNTIYF. In DNA form, the CDR3 reads TGTGCCGGGAGTCCGGACAGGGGAGGGGGAAACACCATATATTTT.